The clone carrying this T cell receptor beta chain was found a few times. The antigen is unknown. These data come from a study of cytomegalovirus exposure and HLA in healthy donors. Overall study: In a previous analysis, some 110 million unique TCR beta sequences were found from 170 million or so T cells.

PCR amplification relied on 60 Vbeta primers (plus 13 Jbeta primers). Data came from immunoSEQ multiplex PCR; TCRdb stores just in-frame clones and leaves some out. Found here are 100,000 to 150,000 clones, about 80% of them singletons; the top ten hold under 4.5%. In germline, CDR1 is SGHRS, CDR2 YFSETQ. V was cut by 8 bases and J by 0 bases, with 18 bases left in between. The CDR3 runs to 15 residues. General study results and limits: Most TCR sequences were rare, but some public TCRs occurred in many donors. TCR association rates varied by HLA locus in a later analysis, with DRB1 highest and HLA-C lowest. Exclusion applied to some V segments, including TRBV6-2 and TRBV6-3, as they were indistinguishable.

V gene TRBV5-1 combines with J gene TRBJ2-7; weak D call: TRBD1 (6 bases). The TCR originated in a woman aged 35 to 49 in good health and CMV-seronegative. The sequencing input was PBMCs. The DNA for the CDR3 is TGCGCCAGTCTAGCCACCCGGGACAACTCCTACGAGCAGTACTTC. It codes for CASLATRDNSYEQYF.